This TCR beta chain came from a study of T-cell reconstitution after alpha-beta-depleted transplantation in children. The V gene lost 3 bases and the J gene lost 13 bases, with 10 bases spanning the gap. This CDR3 region has 11 residues. CDR1 MGHRA and CDR2 YSYEKL come from the germline V gene. Preparation of the TCRbeta library used unique molecular identifiers. TCRdb re-derived calls from the PCR reads in MiXCR, one entry per CDR3 protein. In the table there are some 440,000 distinct CDR3 sequences, around 16% of which are singletons. Remarks on this clonotype: Its antigen is still unknown.

Overall study findings and caveats: At one year after transplant, newly produced T cells mostly accounted for T-cell counts and diversity. By about two months after transplant, alpha-beta T cells reportedly arose from several hundred graft clones that had expanded. Surviving thymic progenitors and recipient T cells were the source of high TCRbeta diversity at day 60 in some patients.

This TCR was sampled from a boy in the first two years of life who had a stem cell transplant for Wiskott-Aldrich syndrome, so the T cells may come from the graft donor. Sequencing was performed on PBMCs, mostly from graft donor cells, taken 360 days after TCRalphabeta/CD19-depleted stem cell transplant. This chain uses TRBV4-1 with TRBJ2-1; D is perhaps TRBD1 (6 bases). CDR3 sequence reads: CASSQGAVQFF. In nucleotides, the CDR3 is TGCGCCAGCAGCCAGGGGGCAGTACAGTTCTTC.